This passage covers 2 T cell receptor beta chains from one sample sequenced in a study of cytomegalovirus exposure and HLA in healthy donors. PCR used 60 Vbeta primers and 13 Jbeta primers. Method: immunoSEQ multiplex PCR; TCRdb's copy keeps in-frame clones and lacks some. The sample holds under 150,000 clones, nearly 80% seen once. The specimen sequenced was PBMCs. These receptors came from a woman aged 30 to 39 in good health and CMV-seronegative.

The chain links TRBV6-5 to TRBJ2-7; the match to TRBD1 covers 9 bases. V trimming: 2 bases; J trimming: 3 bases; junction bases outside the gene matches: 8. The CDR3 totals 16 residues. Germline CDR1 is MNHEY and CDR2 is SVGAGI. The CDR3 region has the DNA TGTGCCAGCAGTTACAGACAGGGGGGTTTCTTCTACGAGCAGTACTTC. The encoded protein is CASSYRQGGFFYEQYF.

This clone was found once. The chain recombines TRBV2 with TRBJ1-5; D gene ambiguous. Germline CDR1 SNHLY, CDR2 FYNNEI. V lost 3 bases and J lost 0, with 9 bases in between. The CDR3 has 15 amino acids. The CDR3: CASSDSFNSNQPQHF. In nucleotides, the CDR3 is TGTGCCAGCAGTGATAGCTTTAATAGCAATCAGCCCCAGCATTTT.